This T cell receptor beta chain was sequenced during a study of blood T cell repertoires in COVID-19. Authors' data handling: Scientists estimated how many nucleated cells there were by amplifying reference gene primers. Measured with immunoSEQ multiplex PCR; TCRdb has only the in-frame clones, and not every one. That table is the source of V, J and clone size, and D and trimming were worked out from the DNA. This sample carries tens of thousands of clones, 83% of them seen once, and the ten largest clones take over 5%. The length of the CDR3 is 14 residues. Germline assignment: CDR1 GTSNPN and CDR2 SVGIG (reference sequence). V shed 3 bases and J 7 bases; nucleotides not matched to a gene: 6.

The TCR sequence derives from a woman aged 60 to 75 with acute or convalescent COVID-19. The J gene is TRBJ1-6, the V gene TRBV30; 7 positions match TRBD1. Sequencing input: peripheral blood. CDR3: CAWSSGQLNSPLHF. DNA of the CDR3: TGTGCCTGGAGCTCGGGACAGCTCAATTCACCCCTCCACTTT.